Presented here are 13 T cell receptor beta chains from one specimen sequenced in a study of cytomegalovirus exposure and HLA in healthy donors. PCR was performed using 60 Vbeta and 13 Jbeta primers. The data were produced by immunoSEQ multiplex PCR, yet TCRdb's version contains in-frame clones alone and is incomplete. The sample consists of 160,000 or so clones, 84% of them appearing once. The sample comprised PBMCs. All receptors derive from a man aged 18 to 29 in good health and CMV-seronegative.

The chain employs TRBV6-5 and TRBJ2-1; TRBD2 matches 9 bases. In germline, CDR1 is MNHEY, CDR2 SVGAGI. The CDR3 length is 14 residues. J gave up 11 bases and V 8 bases, and 13 bases lay outside the gene matches. The CDR3 region is CASGREGRGGKQFF. In DNA, the CDR3 is TGTGCCAGCGGGCGGGAGGGCCGGGGAGGGAAGCAGTTCTTC.

The chain carries TRBV10-3 and TRBJ2-1, with 8 bases matching TRBD2. The CDR3 is 11 residues long. With 10 bases clipped from V and 7 bases from J, the junction kept 3 bases outside the gene matches. Germline loops: CDR1 ENHRY, CDR2 SYGVKD. The CDR3, as DNA: TGTGCCACCTTAGCGGGAAATGAGCAGTTCTTC. Translation gives CATLAGNEQFF.

Details on this clone: Additional DNA sequences in this sample encode the identical CDR3. CDR3 amino acids: CASSLGTGIDEQYF. The CDR3 coding sequence is TGTGCCAGCAGCCTCGGGACAGGGATCGACGAGCAGTACTTC. The rearrangement uses TRBV28 and TRBJ2-7; 9 nucleotides match TRBD1. The CDR3 runs 14 residues. V dropped 6 bases and J dropped 5; count of bases not matched to a gene: 8. CDR1 and CDR2 (germline): MDHEN, SYDVKM.

The rearrangement links TRBV6-5 to TRBJ2-5; 8 bases fit TRBD1. The J call may not be correct, given that the DNA end is closer to TRBJ2-7. CDR3 length: 12 residues. Germline V gives CDR1 MNHEY, CDR2 SVGAGI. The CDR3 protein is CASSYTGGEQYF. Written as DNA, the CDR3 is TGTGCCAGCAGTTATACAGGGGGCGAGCAGTACTTC.

The chain recombines TRBV15 with TRBJ2-1; D not certain. The CDR3 covers 14 residues. Germline V gene sequence: CDR1 LNHNV, CDR2 YYDKDF (reference sequence). V lost 0 bases and J 8 bases, leaving 11 bases between the germline ends. The CDR3 loop is CATSRDPLEDEQFF. The CDR3, as DNA: TGTGCCACCAGCAGAGATCCCTTAGAGGATGAGCAGTTCTTC.

The CDR3 protein is CSAPAWGPNYGYTF. The CDR3, as DNA: TGCAGCGCCCCGGCCTGGGGGCCGAACTATGGCTACACCTTC. V gene TRBV29-1 combines with J gene TRBJ1-2; possible D gene TRBD1, 6 bases. V dropped 7 bases and J dropped 2 bases, with 17 bases sitting between them. The CDR3 spans 14 residues. Germline CDR1 reads SQVTM; CDR2 reads ANQGSEA. The whole variable domain, filled in from reference TRBV29-1 and TRBJ1-2, reads SAVISQKPSRDICQRGTSLTIQCQVDSQVTMMFWYRQQPGQSLTLIATANQGSEATYESGFVIDKFPISRPNLTFSTLTVSNMSPEDSSIYLCSAPAWGPNYGYTFGSGTRLTVV.

The rearrangement uses TRBV30 and TRBJ1-6; TRBD1 aligns across 7 bases. CDR3 length: 16 amino acids. With 0 bases clipped from V and 7 bases from J, the junction kept 9 bases outside the gene matches. Germline V CDR1 and CDR2: GTSNPN, SVGIG (reference sequence). The DNA for the CDR3 is TGTGCCTGGAGTGTAACAAGGACAGGAGAGAATTCACCCCTCCACTTT. Translated, it gives CAWSVTRTGENSPLHF. Together with reference TRBV30 and TRBJ1-6, the CDR3 gives the full variable domain: SQTIHQWPATLVQPVGSPLSLECTVEGTSNPNLYWYRQAAGRGLQLLFYSVGIGQISSEVPQNLSASRPQDRQFILSSKKLLLSDSGFYLCAWSVTRTGENSPLHFGNGTRLTVT.

In its sample, this clone was seen a few times. The chain employs TRBV25-1 and TRBJ2-3; D remains unclear. The CDR3 runs 11 residues. The ends were cut back, 10 bases at V and 4 bases at J, with 9 bases in the middle. Germline V gene data show CDR1 as MGHDK and CDR2 as SYGVNS. The CDR3 sequence is CATEVSDTQYF. CDR3 coding DNA: TGTGCCACCGAGGTGTCAGATACGCAGTATTTT.

This sequence joins TRBV29-1 and TRBJ1-4, with 11 bases matching TRBD1. J lost 3 bases, V lost 4 bases, and 10 bases had no gene match. Germline V gives CDR1 SQVTM, CDR2 ANQGSEA. This CDR3 spans 17 amino acids. CDR3 DNA: TGCAGCGTTGTGTCCGGACAGGGGGCCGTCTCTAATGAAAAACTGTTTTTT. Protein sequence: CSVVSGQGAVSNEKLFF. Full variable domain (remainder filled in from reference TRBV29-1 and TRBJ1-4): SAVISQKPSRDICQRGTSLTIQCQVDSQVTMMFWYRQQPGQSLTLIATANQGSEATYESGFVIDKFPISRPNLTFSTLTVSNMSPEDSSIYLCSVVSGQGAVSNEKLFFGSGTQLSVL.

V is TRBV12-5 and J is TRBJ1-1; D call uncertain. Per germline, CDR1 LGHNT and CDR2 FRNRAP. Trimming left V 1 base short and J 0 bases short, with 15 bases between. The CDR3 is made up of 17 amino acids. CDR3 in amino acids: CASGLALSTPMNTEAFF. The CDR3, as DNA: TGTGCTAGTGGTTTGGCCCTCTCGACACCCATGAACACTGAAGCTTTCTTT.

J is TRBJ1-6 and V is TRBV11-2; D is unclear. Germline lookup yields CDR1 SGHAT and CDR2 FQNNGV. The CDR3 contains 12 residues. Trimming stripped 3 bases from V and 7 bases from J, with 4 bases between. CDR3 DNA: TGTGCCAGCAGCTTTGTAAATTCACCCCTCCACTTT. Protein sequence: CASSFVNSPLHF.

The J gene is TRBJ1-5, the V gene TRBV7-8; D ambiguous. The CDR3 covers 12 residues. Looked up from germline, CDR1 is SGHVS and CDR2 is FQNEAQ. The ends were cut back, 2 bases at V and 6 bases at J, with 5 bases in the middle. CDR3 protein: CASSLYRQPQHF. CDR3 nucleotides: TGTGCCAGCAGCTTATATCGTCAGCCCCAGCATTTT.

This clone was counted once. The CDR3 sequence is CASSLRPDRTDTQYF. The CDR3 DNA is TGTGCCAGCAGCTTAAGGCCGGACAGGACAGATACGCAGTATTTT. The chain employs TRBV7-3 and TRBJ2-3; 7 bases line up with TRBD1. J gave up 3 bases and V 1 base, and 4 bases lay outside the gene matches. This CDR3 spans 15 amino acids. The germline V gene has CDR1 SGHTA and CDR2 FQGTGA.